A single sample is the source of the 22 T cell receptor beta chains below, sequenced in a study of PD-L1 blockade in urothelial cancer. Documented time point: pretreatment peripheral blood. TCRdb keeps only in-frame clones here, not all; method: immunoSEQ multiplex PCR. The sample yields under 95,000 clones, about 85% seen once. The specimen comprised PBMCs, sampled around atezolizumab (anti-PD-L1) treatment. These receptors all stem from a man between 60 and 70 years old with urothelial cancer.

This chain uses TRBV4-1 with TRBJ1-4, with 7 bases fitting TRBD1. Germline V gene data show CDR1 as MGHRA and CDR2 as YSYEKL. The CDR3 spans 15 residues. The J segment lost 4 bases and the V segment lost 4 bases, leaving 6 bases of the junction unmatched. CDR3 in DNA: TGCGCCAGCAGCCCTCGGACAGGCGATAATGAAAAACTGTTTTTT. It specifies CASSPRTGDNEKLFF.

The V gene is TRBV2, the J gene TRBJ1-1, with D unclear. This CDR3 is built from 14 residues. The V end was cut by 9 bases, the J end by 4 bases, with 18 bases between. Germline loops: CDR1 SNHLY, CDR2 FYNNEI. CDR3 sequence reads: CARRGKGLPTEAFF. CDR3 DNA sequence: TGTGCCAGACGGGGAAAAGGGCTTCCCACTGAAGCTTTCTTT.

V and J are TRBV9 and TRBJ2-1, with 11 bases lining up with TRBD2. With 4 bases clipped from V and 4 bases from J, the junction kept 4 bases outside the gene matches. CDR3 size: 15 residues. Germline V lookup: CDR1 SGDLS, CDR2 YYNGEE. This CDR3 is CASSSGTSGYNEQFF. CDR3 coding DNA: TGTGCCAGCAGCTCCGGGACTAGCGGTTACAATGAGCAGTTCTTC.

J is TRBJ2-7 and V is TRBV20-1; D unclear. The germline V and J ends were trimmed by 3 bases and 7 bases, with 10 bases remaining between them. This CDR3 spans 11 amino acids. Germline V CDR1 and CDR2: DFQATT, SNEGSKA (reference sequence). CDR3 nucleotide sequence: TGCAGTGCTAGGGCCCCATCGGAGCAGTACTTC. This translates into CSARAPSEQYF.

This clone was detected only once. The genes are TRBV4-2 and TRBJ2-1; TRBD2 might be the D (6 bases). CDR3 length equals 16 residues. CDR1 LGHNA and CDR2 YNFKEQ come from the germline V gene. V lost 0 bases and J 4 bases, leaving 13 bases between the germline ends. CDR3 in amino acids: CASSQDSRRGYNEQFF. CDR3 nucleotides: TGTGCCAGCAGCCAAGATAGCAGGAGGGGTTACAATGAGCAGTTCTTC.

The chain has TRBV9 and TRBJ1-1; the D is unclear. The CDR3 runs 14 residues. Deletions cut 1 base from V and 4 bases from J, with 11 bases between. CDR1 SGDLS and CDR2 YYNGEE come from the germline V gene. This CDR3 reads CASSVTRGSTEAFF. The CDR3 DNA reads TGTGCCAGCAGCGTAACCCGAGGCAGCACTGAAGCTTTCTTT.

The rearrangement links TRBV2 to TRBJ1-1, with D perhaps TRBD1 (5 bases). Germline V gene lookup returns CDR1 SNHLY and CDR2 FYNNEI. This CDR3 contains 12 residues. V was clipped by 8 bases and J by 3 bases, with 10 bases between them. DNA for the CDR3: TGTGCCAGCGTACAGGCGGACACTGAAGCTTTCTTT. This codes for CASVQADTEAFF.

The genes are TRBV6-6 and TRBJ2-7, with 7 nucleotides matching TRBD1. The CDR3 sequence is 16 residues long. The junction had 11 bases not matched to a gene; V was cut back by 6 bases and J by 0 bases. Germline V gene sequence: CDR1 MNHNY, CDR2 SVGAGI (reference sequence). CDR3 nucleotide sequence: TGTGCCAGCAGAAGGGGCGGACAGGCCTACTCCTACGAGCAGTACTTC. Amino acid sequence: CASRRGGQAYSYEQYF.

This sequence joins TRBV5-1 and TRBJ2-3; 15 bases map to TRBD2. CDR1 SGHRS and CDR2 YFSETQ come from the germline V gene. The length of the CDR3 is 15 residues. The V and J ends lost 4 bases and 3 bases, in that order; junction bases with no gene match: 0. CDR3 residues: CASSGTSGRTDTQYF. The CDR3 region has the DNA TGCGCCAGCAGCGGGACTAGCGGGAGGACAGATACGCAGTATTTT.

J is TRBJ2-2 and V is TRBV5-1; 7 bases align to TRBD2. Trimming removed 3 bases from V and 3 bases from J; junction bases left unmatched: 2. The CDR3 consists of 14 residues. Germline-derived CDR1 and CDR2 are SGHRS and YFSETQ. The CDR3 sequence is CASSSRGDTGELFF. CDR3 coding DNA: TGCGCCAGCAGCTCCCGGGGGGACACCGGGGAGCTGTTTTTT.

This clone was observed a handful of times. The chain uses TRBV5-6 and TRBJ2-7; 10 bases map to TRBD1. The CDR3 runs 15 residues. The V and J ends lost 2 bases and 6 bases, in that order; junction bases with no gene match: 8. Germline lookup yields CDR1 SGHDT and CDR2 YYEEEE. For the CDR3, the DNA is TGTGCCAGCAGCTTCGGCTGGACAGGGGGGGCCGAGCAGTACTTC. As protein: CASSFGWTGGAEQYF.

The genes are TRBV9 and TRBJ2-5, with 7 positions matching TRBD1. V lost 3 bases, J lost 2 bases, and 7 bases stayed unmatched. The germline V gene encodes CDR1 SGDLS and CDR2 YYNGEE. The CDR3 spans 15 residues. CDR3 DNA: TGTGCCAGCAGCGAAGACGGACAGGTACAAGAGACCCAGTACTTC. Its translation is CASSEDGQVQETQYF.

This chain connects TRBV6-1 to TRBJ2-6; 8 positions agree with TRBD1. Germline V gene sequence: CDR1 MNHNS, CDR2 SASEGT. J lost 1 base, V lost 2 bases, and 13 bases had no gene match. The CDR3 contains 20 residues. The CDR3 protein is CASSETWTGLGNSGANVLTF. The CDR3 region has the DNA TGTGCCAGCAGTGAAACCTGGACAGGGTTGGGGAATTCTGGGGCCAACGTCCTGACTTTC.

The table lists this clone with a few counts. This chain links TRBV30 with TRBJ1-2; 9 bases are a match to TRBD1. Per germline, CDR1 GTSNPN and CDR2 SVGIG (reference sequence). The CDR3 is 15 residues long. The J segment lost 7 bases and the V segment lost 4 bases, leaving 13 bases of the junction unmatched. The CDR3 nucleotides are TGTGCCTGGATCCGTCCCGGGACAGGGCCGGGTGGCTACACCTTC. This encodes CAWIRPGTGPGGYTF.

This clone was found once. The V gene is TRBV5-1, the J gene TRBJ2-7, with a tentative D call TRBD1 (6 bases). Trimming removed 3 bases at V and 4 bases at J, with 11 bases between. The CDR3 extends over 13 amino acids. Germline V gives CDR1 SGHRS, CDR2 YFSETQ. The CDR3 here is CASSSQGAYEQYF. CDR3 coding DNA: TGCGCCAGCAGCTCACAGGGAGCTTACGAGCAGTACTTC.

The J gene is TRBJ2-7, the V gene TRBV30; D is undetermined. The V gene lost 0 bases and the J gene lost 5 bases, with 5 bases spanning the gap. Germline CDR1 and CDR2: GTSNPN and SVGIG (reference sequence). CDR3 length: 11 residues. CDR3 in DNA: TGTGCCTGGAGTGTATCAAACGAGCAGTACTTC. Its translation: CAWSVSNEQYF.

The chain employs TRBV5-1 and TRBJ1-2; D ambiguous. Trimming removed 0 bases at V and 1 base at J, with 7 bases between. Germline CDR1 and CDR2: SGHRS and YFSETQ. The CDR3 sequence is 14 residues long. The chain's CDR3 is CASSLVADNYGYTF. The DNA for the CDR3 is TGCGCCAGCAGCTTGGTGGCGGATAACTATGGCTACACCTTC.

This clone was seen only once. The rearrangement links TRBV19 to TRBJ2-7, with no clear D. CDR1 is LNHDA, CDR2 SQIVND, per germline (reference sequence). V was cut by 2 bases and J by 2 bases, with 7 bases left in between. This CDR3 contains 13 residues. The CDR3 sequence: CASSITITYEQYF. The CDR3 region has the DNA TGTGCCAGTAGTATAACAATCACCTACGAGCAGTACTTC.

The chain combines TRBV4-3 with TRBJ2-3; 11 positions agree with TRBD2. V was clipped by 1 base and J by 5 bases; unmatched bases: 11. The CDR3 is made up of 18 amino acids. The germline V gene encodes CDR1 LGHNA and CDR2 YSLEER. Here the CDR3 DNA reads TGCGCCAGCAGCCAAGTGCGAGGGACTAGCGGAGTGCTAGATACGCAGTATTTT. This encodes CASSQVRGTSGVLDTQYF.

The CDR3 spells CASSTGRGAYEQYF. The CDR3 DNA sequence: TGTGCCAGTAGTACCGGACGGGGGGCCTACGAGCAGTACTTC. This chain connects TRBV19 to TRBJ2-7, with 7 bases identical to TRBD2. V shed 4 bases and J 2 bases; nucleotides not matched to a gene: 5. Germline lookup yields CDR1 LNHDA and CDR2 SQIVND (reference sequence). The CDR3 spans 14 residues.

CDR3 DNA: TGTGCCAGCTCAGCGGGGGGGCGCGTAACCGGGGAGCTGTTTTTT. Translated: CASSAGGRVTGELFF. The chain uses TRBV7-3 and TRBJ2-2; 10 bases align to TRBD2. The germline V gene has CDR1 SGHTA and CDR2 FQGTGA. The V and J ends lost 8 bases and 5 bases, in that order; junction bases with no gene match: 8. The CDR3 is made up of 15 amino acids.

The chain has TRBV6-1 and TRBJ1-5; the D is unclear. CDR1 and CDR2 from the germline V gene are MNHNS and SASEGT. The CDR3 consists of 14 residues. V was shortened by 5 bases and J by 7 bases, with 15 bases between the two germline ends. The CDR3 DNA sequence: TGTGCCAGCAGTTTCGAACCCCCGAGCCAGCCCCAGCATTTT. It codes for CASSFEPPSQPQHF.